These 7 T cell receptor beta chains came from one sample sequenced in a study of blood T cell repertoires in COVID-19. Measured with immunoSEQ multiplex PCR; TCRdb has only the in-frame clones, and not every one. Of about 170,000 clones listed, approximately 92% are singletons. The specimen sequenced was peripheral blood. The receptors derive from a man younger than 40 with COVID-19, enrolled during active disease.

Worth noting for this clone: An end of the junction does not agree with germline; a read error may underlie this. The gene calls are TRBV28 and TRBJ2-7; 8 bases map to TRBD2. CDR1 and CDR2 from the germline V gene are MDHEN and SYDVKM. The CDR3 runs to 14 residues. The CDR3 loop is CASNSAGVGYEQYF. CDR3 nucleotides: TGTGCAAGCAACTCAGCGGGAGTTGGGTACGAGCAGTACTTC.

This chain joins TRBV18 and TRBJ1-3, with 8 nucleotides matching TRBD1. The CDR3 is made up of 14 amino acids. Germline CDR1 and CDR2: KGHSH and LQKENI. The V gene end was trimmed by 5 bases and the J gene end by 6 bases; junction bases not matched to a gene: 6. The CDR3 spells CASSATGGLNTIYF. The CDR3 nucleotides read TGTGCCAGCTCAGCAACAGGGGGTTTAAACACCATATATTTT.

The chain is built from TRBV29-1 and TRBJ1-6, with D possibly TRBD1 on 6 matching bases. V lost 6 bases to trimming and J lost 9 bases, with 15 bases between them. The CDR3 consists of 13 residues. Germline lookup yields CDR1 SQVTM and CDR2 ANQGSEA. CDR3 sequence: CSVGASVGSPLHF. CDR3 coding DNA: TGCAGCGTGGGGGCCTCGGTCGGTTCACCCCTCCACTTT. The full variable domain, with the rest looked up from reference TRBV29-1 and TRBJ1-6, is SAVISQKPSRDICQRGTSLTIQCQVDSQVTMMFWYRQQPGQSLTLIATANQGSEATYESGFVIDKFPISRPNLTFSTLTVSNMSPEDSSIYLCSVGASVGSPLHFGNGTRLTVT.

The V gene is TRBV9, the J gene TRBJ2-1; 9 bases match TRBD2. The J segment lost 9 bases and the V segment lost 3 bases, leaving 10 bases of the junction unmatched. CDR1 and CDR2 from the germline V gene are SGDLS and YYNGEE. The CDR3 loop spans 15 amino acids. CDR3 nucleotides: TGTGCCAGCAGCGAGGGCGGGAGGGCCTGGACTGAGCAGTTCTTC. Its translation is CASSEGGRAWTEQFF.

V gene TRBV2 combines with J gene TRBJ1-5; maybe TRBD1 (5 bases). Trimming cost V 3 bases and J 6 bases, with 9 bases left between them. This CDR3 spans 13 amino acids. CDR1 and CDR2 from the germline V gene are SNHLY and FYNNEI. The chain's CDR3 is CASSDPRGQPQHF. CDR3 sequence (DNA): TGTGCCAGCAGTGACCCAAGGGGTCAGCCCCAGCATTTT.

The chain uses TRBV7-6 and TRBJ1-1; D may be TRBD1 (6 bases). The V end lost 5 bases, the J end lost 0 bases, and 19 bases lay between the germline ends. Germline V lookup: CDR1 SGHVS, CDR2 FNYEAQ. This CDR3 is 17 amino acids long. In DNA form, the CDR3 reads TGTGCCAGCAGCCACCTTCTTGGGGGCCCTATGAACACTGAAGCTTTCTTT. It is translated as CASSHLLGGPMNTEAFF.

The CDR3 sequence: CASSFQGSDYGYTF. CDR3 nucleotides: TGTGCCAGCAGCTTCCAGGGGAGTGACTATGGCTACACCTTC. The chain has TRBV7-2 and TRBJ1-2; D may be TRBD1 (6 bases). CDR3 size: 14 residues. Germline V lookup: CDR1 SGHTA, CDR2 FQGNSA. The ends were cut back, 3 bases at V and 3 bases at J, with 11 bases in the middle.